The rows below give T cell receptor beta chains drawn from one sample of a study of cytomegalovirus exposure and HLA in healthy donors. The protocol was immunoSEQ multiplex PCR, while the TCRdb copy is restricted to in-frame clones and leaves out a portion. The data show roughly 110,000 clones, with 82% seen just once and 2% to 3% held by the top ten. Sequenced: PBMCs. These receptors were taken from a man in his thirties or forties in good health and CMV-seropositive. Both conserved end residues are part of each CDR3. A D gene is named only where the DNA matches it firmly. Where a row states a size, it is once, few, many or the class of an expanded clone; other rows omit it.

d_call | clone_size | j_call | v_call | cdr3_nt | cdr3_aa
NA | NA | TRBJ2-7 | TRBV7-9 | TGTTCCAGCAGCACCGACTTACTCAGGGCCTCCTACGAGCAGTACTTC | CSSSTDLLRASYEQYF
TRBD1 | NA | TRBJ1-1 | TRBV11-3 | TGTGCCAGCACCATCCTCGACAGGGGGCGTACTGAAGCTTTCTTT | CASTILDRGRTEAFF
NA | NA | TRBJ2-4 | TRBV6-6 | TGTGCCAGCAGCGGAACTAGCCTCGGAAACATTCAGTACTTC | CASSGTSLGNIQYF
NA | NA | TRBJ2-1 | TRBV27 | TGTGCCAGCAGCGACGAATCAGGTAACAATGAGCAGTTCTTC | CASSDESGNNEQFF
TRBD1 | NA | TRBJ2-2 | TRBV19 | TGTGCCAGCAATCCGACAGGGGTTAACACCGGGGAGCTGTTTTTT | CASNPTGVNTGELFF
TRBD1 | NA | TRBJ1-2 | TRBV27 | TGTGCCAGCAGTTTAGGCAGGGGGTCGCCTGGCTACACCTTC | CASSLGRGSPGYTF
TRBD1 | NA | TRBJ1-2 | TRBV11-1 | TGTGCCAGCAGACCAGACAGGGCGGTTGGCTACACCTTC | CASRPDRAVGYTF
TRBD1 | NA | TRBJ1-2 | TRBV5-4 | TGTGCCAGCAGCTTGGCCGACAGGGCGAGCTACACCTTC | CASSLADRASYTF
NA | NA | TRBJ1-1 | TRBV18 | TGTGCCAGCTCACCACTTTACAAGAAACAGAACACTGAAGCTTTCTTT | CASSPLYKKQNTEAFF
NA | medium-sized | TRBJ2-1 | TRBV7-8 | TGTGCCAGCAGCCCCCTCAGGGGTGTGGAGGACAATGAGCAGTTCTTC | CASSPLRGVEDNEQFF
TRBD1 | NA | TRBJ2-7 | TRBV5-1 | TGCGCCAGCAGCTTGGGCAGGGGGATGGCCTACGAGCAGTACTTC | CASSLGRGMAYEQYF
TRBD1 | few | TRBJ1-2 | TRBV7-9 | TGTGCCAGCACCCGCAGGGGGATTGACTATGGCTACACCTTC | CASTRRGIDYGYTF
NA | NA | TRBJ1-6 | TRBV5-1 | TGCGCCAGCAGCTTGGCAGGGGCCAATAATTCACCCCTCCACTTT | CASSLAGANNSPLHF
TRBD1 | NA | TRBJ1-6 | TRBV2 | TGTGCCAGCAGAGACCGACAGGGGGCCAATAATTCACCCCTCCACTTT | CASRDRQGANNSPLHF
NA | NA | TRBJ2-3 | TRBV5-5 | TGTGCCAGCAGCTTGGATGGAGGGGATACGCAGTATTTT | CASSLDGGDTQYF
NA | NA | TRBJ2-7 | TRBV5-6 | TGTGCCAGCAGCTTATTAGGCGGGACAGCCTACGAGCAGTACTTC | CASSLLGGTAYEQYF
NA | NA | TRBJ2-6 | TRBV10-3 | TGTGCCTCGTCTGGGGCCAACGTCCTGACTTTC | CASSGANVLTF
NA | NA | TRBJ2-7 | TRBV19 | TGTGCCAGTAGTATCGAGGCCGGAACCTACGAGCAGTACTTC | CASSIEAGTYEQYF
NA | NA | TRBJ1-3 | TRBV7-8 | TGTGCCAGCAGCTTAGGGGGCCGGATTGGAAACACCATATATTTT | CASSLGGRIGNTIYF
TRBD1 | few | TRBJ1-1 | TRBV2 | TGTGCCAGCAGGTGGGACAGGCCGACGAACACTGAAGCTTTCTTT | CASRWDRPTNTEAFF
NA | NA | TRBJ2-7 | TRBV2 | TGTGCCAGCAATAGCGGACCCGAGCAGTACTTC | CASNSGPEQYF
NA | NA | TRBJ1-3 | TRBV6-5 | TGTGCCAGCAGTTACACGGAGTTTGGAAACACCATATATTTT | CASSYTEFGNTIYF
TRBD1 | NA | TRBJ1-1 | TRBV30 | TGTGCCTGGAGTCTGACAGGGGGGGACACTGAAGCTTTCTTT | CAWSLTGGDTEAFF
TRBD2 | NA | TRBJ2-5 | TRBV10-2 | TGCGCCAGCAGTGCTAGCGGGGGCCAAGAGACCCAGTACTTC | CASSASGGQETQYF
NA | NA | TRBJ2-5 | TRBV5-1 | TGCGCCAGCAGCCGTCACCAAGAGACCCAGTACTTC | CASSRHQETQYF
TRBD1 | many | TRBJ2-7 | TRBV5-1 | TGCGCCAGCAGCTTGGCCGGGACAGGGATGACCTACGAGCAGTACTTC | CASSLAGTGMTYEQYF
NA | few | TRBJ2-5 | TRBV7-2 | TGTGCCAGCAGTCTAGGGGAGGTAGCGACCCAGTACTTC | CASSLGEVATQYF
TRBD1 | few | TRBJ2-7 | TRBV6-5 | TGTGCCAGCAGTTACTACTTCCAGGGGGCCTACGAGCAGTACTTC | CASSYYFQGAYEQYF
NA | NA | TRBJ1-5 | TRBV21-1 | TGTGCCAGCAGCGAGTTTTGCCGGGACAGGGGAGCTTATAGCAATCAGCCCCAGCATTTT | CASSEFCRDRGAYSNQPQHF
NA | NA | TRBJ1-5 | TRBV7-8 | TGTGCCAGCAGCTTAGTTCGGTTACGACAGCTCAATCAGCCCCAGCATTTT | CASSLVRLRQLNQPQHF
NA | NA | TRBJ1-1 | TRBV5-6 | TGTGCCAGCAGCTTGGCCGGGTCGGGGATTTGGTACACTGAAGCTTTCTTT | CASSLAGSGIWYTEAFF
TRBD2 | NA | TRBJ2-1 | TRBV5-4 | TGTGCCAGCAGCACCCTTTCGGTGGGACTAGCGGGCGGCTCCTACAATGAGCAGTTCTTC | CASSTLSVGLAGGSYNEQFF
TRBD1 | NA | TRBJ1-1 | TRBV18 | TGTGCCAGCTCACCCTTCACAGGGGACACTGAAGCTTTCTTT | CASSPFTGDTEAFF
TRBD1 | once | TRBJ2-3 | TRBV13 | TGTGCCAGCAGCGGCCGGGACAGGGGAACAGATACGCAGTATTTT | CASSGRDRGTDTQYF
TRBD2 | NA | TRBJ2-3 | TRBV9 | TGTGCCAGCAGCGCTGGGGGAGGGCCAGATACGCAGTATTTT | CASSAGGGPDTQYF